This TCR beta chain was retrieved from a study of CD8+CD57+ T cells in acquired aplastic anemia. Germline V lookup: CDR1 MNHNY, CDR2 SVGAGI (reference sequence). The CDR3 runs 16 residues. V dropped 3 bases and J dropped 2; count of bases not matched to a gene: 5. TCR beta VDJ and CDR3 profiling used genomic DNA as template. TCRdb ran MiXCR on the reads and lists one entry per CDR3 protein. The sample has around 290,000 distinct CDR3 sequences; under 65% are singletons. CD8+CD57+ cell expansion had been shown by flow cytometry in patients chosen for sequencing. The diagnosis in all patients was severe acquired aplastic anemia. This clonotype has a count of ten or more.

This receptor was obtained from a human donor with aplastic anemia. Source material: sorted CD4+, CD8+, or CD8+CD57+ T cells (not recorded which) from PBMCs. The V call is TRBV6-6, the J call TRBJ1-2; 11 nucleotides align to TRBD1. The CDR3 DNA follows: TGTGCCAGCAGTTATGGGACAGGGGGAAGAAACTATGGCTACACCTTC. This codes for CASSYGTGGRNYGYTF.